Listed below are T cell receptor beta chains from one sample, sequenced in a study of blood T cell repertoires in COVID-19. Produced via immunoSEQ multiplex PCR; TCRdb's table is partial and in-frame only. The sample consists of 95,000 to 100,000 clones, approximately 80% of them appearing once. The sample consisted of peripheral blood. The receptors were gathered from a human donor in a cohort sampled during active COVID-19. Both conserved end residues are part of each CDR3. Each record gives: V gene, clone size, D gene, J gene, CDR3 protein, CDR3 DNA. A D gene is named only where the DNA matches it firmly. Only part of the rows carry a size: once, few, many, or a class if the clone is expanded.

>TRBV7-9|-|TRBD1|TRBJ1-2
CASSGTGLNYGYTF
TGTGCCAGCTCCGGGACAGGCCTTAACTATGGCTACACCTTC
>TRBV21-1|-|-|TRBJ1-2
CASSKALRGQFNLYGYTF
TGTGCCAGCAGCAAAGCCTTAAGGGGTCAGTTCAACCTCTATGGCTACACCTTC
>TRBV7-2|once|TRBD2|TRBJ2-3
CASSLVLLAGVGTDTQYF
TGTGCCAGCAGCTTAGTACTGCTAGCGGGGGTGGGAACAGATACGCAGTATTTT
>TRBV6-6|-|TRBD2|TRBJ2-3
CASSPPSRLAGADTQYF
TGTGCCAGCAGTCCCCCCTCCCGACTAGCGGGGGCAGATACGCAGTATTTT
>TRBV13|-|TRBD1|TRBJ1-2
CASTGQGNYGYTF
TGTGCCAGCACCGGACAGGGGAACTATGGCTACACCTTC
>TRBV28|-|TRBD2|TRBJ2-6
CASSFLAGGSLPRGANVLTF
TGTGCCAGCAGTTTTTTGGCGGGAGGTAGTCTTCCGCGCGGGGCCAACGTCCTGACTTTC
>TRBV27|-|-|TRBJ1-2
CASSFGSAYGYTF
TGTGCCAGCAGTTTCGGGTCGGCCTATGGCTACACCTTC
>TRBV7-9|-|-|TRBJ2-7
CASSLALTGDYEQYF
TGTGCCAGCAGCTTAGCCCTGACAGGAGACTACGAGCAGTACTTC
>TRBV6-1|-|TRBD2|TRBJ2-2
CASIMSPSGTGELFF
TGTGCCAGCATCATGTCACCTAGCGGGACCGGGGAGCTGTTTTTT
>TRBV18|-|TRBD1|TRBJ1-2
CASSPDQGVYGYTF
TGTGCCAGCTCACCAGACCAGGGGGTCTATGGCTACACCTTC
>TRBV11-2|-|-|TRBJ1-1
CASSPRTANTEAFF
TGTGCCAGCAGCCCTCGGACAGCGAACACTGAAGCTTTCTTT
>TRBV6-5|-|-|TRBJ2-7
CASTRPDRIYEQYF
TGTGCCAGCACCCGACCTGACAGAATCTACGAGCAGTACTTC
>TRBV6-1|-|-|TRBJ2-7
CASSEFRTPGEQYF
TGTGCCAGCAGTGAATTTCGGACTCCCGGCGAGCAGTACTTC
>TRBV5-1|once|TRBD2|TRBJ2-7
CASSLVPLAGGPGEQYF
TGCGCCAGCAGCTTGGTCCCACTAGCGGGAGGGCCGGGAGAGCAGTACTTC
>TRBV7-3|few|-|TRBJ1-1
CASSLTTDTEAFF
TGTGCCAGCAGCTTAACAACTGACACTGAAGCTTTCTTT
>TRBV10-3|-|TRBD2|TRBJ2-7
CAIAGTSGGYPYEQYF
TGTGCCATTGCGGGGACTAGCGGGGGATACCCCTACGAGCAGTACTTC
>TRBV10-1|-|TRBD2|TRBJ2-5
CASSDGLAGLKETQYF
TGCGCCAGCAGTGATGGGCTAGCGGGACTGAAAGAGACCCAGTACTTC
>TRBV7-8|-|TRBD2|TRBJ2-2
CASSSSSGVGTGELFF
TGTGCCAGCAGCTCCAGTAGCGGGGTTGGGACCGGGGAGCTGTTTTTT
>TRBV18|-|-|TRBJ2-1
CASSSVSLSSYNEQFF
TGTGCCAGCTCATCCGTGTCTCTAAGCTCCTACAATGAGCAGTTCTTC
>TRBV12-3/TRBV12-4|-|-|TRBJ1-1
CASFERVNAEAFF
TGTGCCAGCTTCGAGAGGGTAAACGCTGAAGCTTTCTTT
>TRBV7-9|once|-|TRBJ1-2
CASSLDGRPYGYTF
TGTGCCAGCAGCTTAGACGGGAGACCCTATGGCTACACCTTC
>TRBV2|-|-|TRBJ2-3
CASKGGISTDTQYF
TGTGCCAGCAAGGGCGGGATCTCCACAGATACGCAGTATTTT
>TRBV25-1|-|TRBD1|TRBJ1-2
CASRTGLDYTF
TGTGCCAGCAGGACAGGGCTCGACTACACCTTC
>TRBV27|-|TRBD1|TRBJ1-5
CASRGTGPSPQHF
TGTGCCAGCAGGGGGACAGGGCCATCGCCCCAGCATTTT
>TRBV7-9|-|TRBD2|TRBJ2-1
CASSLGVAGDFDEQFF
TGTGCCAGCAGCTTAGGGGTAGCGGGAGATTTCGATGAGCAGTTCTTC
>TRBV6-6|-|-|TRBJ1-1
CASSYSRGRAAEAFF
TGTGCCAGCAGTTACTCCCGCGGGAGGGCCGCTGAAGCTTTCTTT